This record looks at one TCR beta chain sequence and its context. These data belong to a study of shared clonotypes between healthy human individuals. Sequenced by immunoSEQ multiplex PCR; TCRdb stores in-frame clones only, minus some. The sample has around 1,100,000 clones, roughly 80% seen once. Germline V gene lookup returns CDR1 MNHNY and CDR2 SVGAGI (reference sequence). Trimming shortened V by 0 bases and J by 6 bases, and 3 bases separated the two germline ends. The CDR3 is made up of 11 amino acids. The TCR was taken from a man aged 18 to 35 in good health. Some clones in this sample may be carry-over from other donors' samples. Specimen: memory CD4+ T cells from PBMCs. The subset was: CD45RA-negative fraction. The chain employs TRBV6-6 and TRBJ2-7; unclear D gene. The chain's CDR3 is CASSYSSEQYF. DNA of the CDR3: TGTGCCAGCAGTTACTCGTCCGAGCAGTACTTC.